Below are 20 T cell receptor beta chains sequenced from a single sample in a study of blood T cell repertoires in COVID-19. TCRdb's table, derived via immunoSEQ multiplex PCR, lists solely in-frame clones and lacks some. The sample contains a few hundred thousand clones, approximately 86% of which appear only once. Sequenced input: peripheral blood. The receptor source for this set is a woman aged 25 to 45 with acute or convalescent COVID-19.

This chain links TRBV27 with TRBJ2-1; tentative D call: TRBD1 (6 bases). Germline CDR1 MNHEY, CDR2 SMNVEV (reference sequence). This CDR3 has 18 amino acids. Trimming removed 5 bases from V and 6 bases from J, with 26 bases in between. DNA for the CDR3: TGTGCCAGCAGTCCGGCTCAAGGACAGAAGTATGCAAGCAATGAGCAGTTCTTC. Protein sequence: CASSPAQGQKYASNEQFF.

CDR3 loop: CASSLDNQRAYEQYF. The DNA for the CDR3 is TGTGCCAGCAGCTTAGATAACCAGCGGGCCTACGAGCAGTACTTC. The rearrangement uses TRBV11-2 and TRBJ2-7; tentative D call: TRBD2 (6 bases). This CDR3 has 15 amino acids. V was shortened by 0 bases and J by 2 bases, with 11 bases between the two germline ends. CDR1 and CDR2 (germline): SGHAT, FQNNGV.

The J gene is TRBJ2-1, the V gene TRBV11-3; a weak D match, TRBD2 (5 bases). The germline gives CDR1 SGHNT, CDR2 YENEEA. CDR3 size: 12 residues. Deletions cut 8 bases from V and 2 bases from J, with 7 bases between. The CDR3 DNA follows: TGTGCCAGCGGGAGCGCCTACAATGAGCAGTTCTTC. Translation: CASGSAYNEQFF.

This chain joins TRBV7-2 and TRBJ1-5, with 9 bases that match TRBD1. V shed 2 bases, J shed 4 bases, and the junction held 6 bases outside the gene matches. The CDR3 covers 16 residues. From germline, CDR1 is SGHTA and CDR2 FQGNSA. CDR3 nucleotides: TGTGCCAGCAGCTTAAGGGGACAGGGATCAAATCAGCCCCAGCATTTT. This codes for CASSLRGQGSNQPQHF.

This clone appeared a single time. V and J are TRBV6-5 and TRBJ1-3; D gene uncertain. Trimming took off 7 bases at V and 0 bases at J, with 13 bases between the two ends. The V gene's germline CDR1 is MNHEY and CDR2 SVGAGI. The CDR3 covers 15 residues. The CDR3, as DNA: TGTGCCAGCAAGACGGCGGATTACTCTGGAAACACCATATATTTT. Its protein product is CASKTADYSGNTIYF.

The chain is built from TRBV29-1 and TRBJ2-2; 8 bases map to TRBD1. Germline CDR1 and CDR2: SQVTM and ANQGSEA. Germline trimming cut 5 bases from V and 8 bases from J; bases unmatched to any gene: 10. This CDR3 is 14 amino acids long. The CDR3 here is CSVTGTGLPGELFF. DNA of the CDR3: TGCAGCGTTACTGGGACAGGTCTTCCGGGGGAGCTGTTTTTT.

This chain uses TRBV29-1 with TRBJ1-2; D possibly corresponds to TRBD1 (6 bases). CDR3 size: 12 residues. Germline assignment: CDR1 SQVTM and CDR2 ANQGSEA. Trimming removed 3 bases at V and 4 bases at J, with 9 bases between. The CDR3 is CSVDQGPYGYTF. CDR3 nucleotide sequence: TGCAGCGTTGATCAGGGGCCCTATGGCTACACCTTC.

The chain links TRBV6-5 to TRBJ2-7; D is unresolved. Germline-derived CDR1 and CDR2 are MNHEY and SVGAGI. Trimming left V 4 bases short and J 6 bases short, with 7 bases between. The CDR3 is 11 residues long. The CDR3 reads CASSSPREQYF. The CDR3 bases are TGTGCCAGCAGTTCTCCGCGCGAGCAGTACTTC.

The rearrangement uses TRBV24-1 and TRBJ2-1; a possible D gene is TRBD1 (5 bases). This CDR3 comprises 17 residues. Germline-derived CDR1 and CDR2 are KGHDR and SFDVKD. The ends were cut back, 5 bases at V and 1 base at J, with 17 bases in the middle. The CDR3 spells CATSGPRKTESYNEQFF. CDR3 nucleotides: TGTGCCACCAGTGGTCCGAGAAAGACAGAATCCTACAATGAGCAGTTCTTC.

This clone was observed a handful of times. The CDR3 coding sequence is TGCGCCAGCAGCCAAGACGGGACTTCCTACGAGCAGTACTTC. Amino acid sequence: CASSQDGTSYEQYF. The gene calls are TRBV4-3 and TRBJ2-7; D possibly corresponds to TRBD2 (6 bases). The germline V gene has CDR1 LGHNA and CDR2 YSLEER. The CDR3 runs to 14 residues. V dropped 0 bases and J dropped 1 base, with 7 bases sitting between them.

The CDR3, as DNA: TGTGCCAGCAGCAAAGGGGGCCTAAACATTCAGTACTTC. Translated: CASSKGGLNIQYF. The chain has TRBV12-3 or TRBV12-4 and TRBJ2-4; TRBD1 matches at 7 bases. Losses at the gene ends were 6 bases for V and 6 bases for J; bases not matched to a gene: 5. The CDR3 contains 13 residues.

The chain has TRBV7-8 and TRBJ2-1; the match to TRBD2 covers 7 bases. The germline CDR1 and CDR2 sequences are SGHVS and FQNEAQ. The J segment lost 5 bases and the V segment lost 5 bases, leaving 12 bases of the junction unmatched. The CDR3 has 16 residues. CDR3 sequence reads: CASSGRRLADNNEQFF. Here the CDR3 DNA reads TGTGCCAGCAGCGGACGTCGGCTAGCGGATAACAATGAGCAGTTCTTC.

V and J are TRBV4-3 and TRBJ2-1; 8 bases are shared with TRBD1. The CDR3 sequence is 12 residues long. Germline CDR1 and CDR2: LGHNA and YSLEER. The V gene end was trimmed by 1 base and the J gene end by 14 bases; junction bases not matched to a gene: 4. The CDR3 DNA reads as TGCGCCAGCAGCCAAGTGGACAGGGAGAAGTTCTTC. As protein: CASSQVDREKFF.

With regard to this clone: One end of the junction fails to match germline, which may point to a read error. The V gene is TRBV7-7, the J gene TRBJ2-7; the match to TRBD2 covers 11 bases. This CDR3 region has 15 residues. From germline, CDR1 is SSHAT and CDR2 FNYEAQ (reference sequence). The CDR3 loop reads CASSFRLAGIYEQYF. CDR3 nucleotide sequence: TGTGCTAGCAGCTTCAGACTAGCGGGAATCTACGAGCAGTACTTC.

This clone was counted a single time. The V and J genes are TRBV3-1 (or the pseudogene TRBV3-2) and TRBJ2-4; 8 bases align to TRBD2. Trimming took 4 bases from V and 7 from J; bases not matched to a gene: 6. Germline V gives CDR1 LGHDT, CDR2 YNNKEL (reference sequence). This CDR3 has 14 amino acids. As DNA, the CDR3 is TGTGCCAGCAGCCGTACTAGCGGTGAGAACATTCAGTACTTC. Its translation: CASSRTSGENIQYF.

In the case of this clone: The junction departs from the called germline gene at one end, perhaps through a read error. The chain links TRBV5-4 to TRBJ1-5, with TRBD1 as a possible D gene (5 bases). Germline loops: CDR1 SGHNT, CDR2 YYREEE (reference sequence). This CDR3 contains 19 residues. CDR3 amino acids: CASSPPGIREDSVRQPQRF. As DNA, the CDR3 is TGTGCCAGCAGCCCACCAGGGATACGAGAAGACAGTGTCAGGCAGCCCCAGCGTTTT.

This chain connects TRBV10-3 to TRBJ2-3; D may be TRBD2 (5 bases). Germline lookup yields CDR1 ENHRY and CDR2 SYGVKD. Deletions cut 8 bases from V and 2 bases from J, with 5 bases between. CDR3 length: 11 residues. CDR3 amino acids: CAIGLTDTQYF. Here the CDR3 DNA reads TGTGCCATCGGACTCACAGATACGCAGTATTTT.

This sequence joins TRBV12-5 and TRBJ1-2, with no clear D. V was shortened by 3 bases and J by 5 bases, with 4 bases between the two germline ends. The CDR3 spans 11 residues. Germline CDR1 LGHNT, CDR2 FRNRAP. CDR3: CASGFSYGYTF. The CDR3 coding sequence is TGTGCTAGTGGTTTTTCTTATGGCTACACCTTC.

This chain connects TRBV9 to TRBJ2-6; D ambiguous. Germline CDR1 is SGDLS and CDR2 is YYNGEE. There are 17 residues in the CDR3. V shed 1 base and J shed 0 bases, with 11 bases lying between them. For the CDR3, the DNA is TGTGCCAGCAGCGTACCCCCAAACAACTCTGGGGCCAACGTCCTGACTTTC. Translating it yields CASSVPPNNSGANVLTF.

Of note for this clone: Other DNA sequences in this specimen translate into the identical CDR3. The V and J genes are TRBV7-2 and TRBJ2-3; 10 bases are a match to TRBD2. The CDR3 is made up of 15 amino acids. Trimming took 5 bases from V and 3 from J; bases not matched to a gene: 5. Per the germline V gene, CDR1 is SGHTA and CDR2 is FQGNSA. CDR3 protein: CASSRTSGGTDTQYF. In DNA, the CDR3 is TGTGCCAGCAGCCGGACTAGCGGAGGGACAGATACGCAGTATTTT.